This entry lists 18 T cell receptor beta chains sequenced from one sample in a study of blood T cells in healthy people across ages. Primed by a sample-barcoded 5' primer and a J-beta primer mix, a second PCR proceeded for about 6 to 11 cycles. MiXCR, applied by TCRdb to the 5' RACE reads, yields one record per CDR3 protein. The data contain approximately 1,000,000 distinct CDR3 sequences, 40% to 50% of them singletons. Sequenced sample: blood. The receptors were gathered from a woman aged 55-75 years in good health.

The chain links TRBV27 to TRBJ2-1; D tentatively fits TRBD1 or TRBD2 (7 bases each). This CDR3 has 16 amino acids. Germline loops: CDR1 MNHEY, CDR2 SMNVEV (reference sequence). V shed 4 bases and J shed 7 bases, with 20 bases lying between them. The CDR3 DNA sequence: TGTGCCAGCAGTTACGGATCAGGGGGGGGGTCGAATGAGCAGTTCTTC. It encodes CASSYGSGGGSNEQFF.

The V and J genes are TRBV9 and TRBJ2-5; tentative D call: TRBD2 (7 bases). This CDR3 spans 17 amino acids. Trimming left V 0 bases short and J 2 bases short, with 17 bases between. Germline V gene sequence: CDR1 SGDLS, CDR2 YYNGEE. The CDR3 DNA sequence: TGTGCCAGCAGCGTAGGGGTCGGGGGGCAGGAACAAGAGACCCAGTACTTC. As protein: CASSVGVGGQEQETQYF. The whole variable domain, remainder taken from reference TRBV9 and TRBJ2-5, is DSGVTQTPKHLITATGQRVTLRCSPRSGDLSVYWYQQSLDQGLQFLIQYYNGEERAKGNILERFSAQQFPDLHSELNLSSLELGDSALYFCASSVGVGGQEQETQYFGPGTRLLVL.

The chain is built from TRBV7-9 and TRBJ2-7, with 8 bases lining up with TRBD2. The J segment lost 4 bases and the V segment lost 5 bases, leaving 16 bases of the junction unmatched. The CDR3 covers 17 residues. The germline CDR1 and CDR2 sequences are SEHNR and FQNEAQ (reference sequence). The CDR3 nucleotides read TGTGCCAGCAGCCCAACCGCAGCGGGAGCACCCCCGTACGAGCAGTACTTC. This gives the protein CASSPTAAGAPPYEQYF.

The rearrangement uses TRBV9 and TRBJ2-4, with TRBD2 as a possible D gene (5 bases). The last part of the DNA fits TRBJ2-7 better; the J call may be wrong. CDR1 SGDLS and CDR2 YYNGEE come from the germline V gene. CDR3 length: 14 residues. Here the CDR3 DNA reads TGTGCCAGCAGTAAAGGCCCCGGGACCTACGAGCAGTACTTC. This translates into CASSKGPGTYEQYF.

The sample holds one count of this clonotype. The chain is built from TRBV21-1 and TRBJ2-5; the table's D gene call, TRBD2, was not cross checked with the DNA. The DNA end is more similar to TRBJ2-7, so the J call may be wrong. TRBV21-1 is shown as a pseudogene. CDR3 length: 11 residues. The CDR3 nucleotides are TGTGCCAGGGGAGGGACTACCGAGCAGTACTTC. It yields the protein CARGGTTEQYF.

About this clonotype itself: One junction end disagrees with the germline gene, perhaps due to a read error. J is TRBJ2-3 and V is TRBV29-1; possibly TRBD1 for D (6 bases). This CDR3 has 14 residues. Germline assignment: CDR1 SQVTM and CDR2 ANQGSEA. As DNA, the CDR3 is TGCAGCGCCAGAGCAGGGGAGAGCACAGATACGCGGTATTTT. Amino acid sequence: CSARAGESTDTRYF.

Ten or more counts support this clonotype. V is TRBV15 and J is TRBJ2-7, with TRBD1 identical over 7 bases. This CDR3 comprises 14 residues. The germline CDR1 and CDR2 sequences are LNHNV and YYDKDF (reference sequence). J gave up 3 bases and V 0 bases, and 2 bases lay outside the gene matches. In DNA form, the CDR3 reads TGTGCCACCAGCAGAGACCGGGACAGCTACGAGCAGTACTTC. This codes for CATSRDRDSYEQYF.

The table lists this clonotype with a few counts. This chain uses TRBV3-1 with TRBJ2-7; no firm D call. Germline lookup yields CDR1 LGHDT and CDR2 YNNKEL (reference sequence). The CDR3 is made up of 14 amino acids. The V end lost 1 base, the J end lost 3 bases, and 10 bases lay between the germline ends. The chain's CDR3 is CASSQGAYSYEQYF. The CDR3 nucleotides read TGTGCCAGCAGCCAAGGGGCTTACAGCTACGAGCAGTACTTC.

This clonotype was observed a handful of times. This sequence joins TRBV4-1 and TRBJ1-2; possibly TRBD1 for D (6 bases). The CDR3 sequence is 15 residues long. Germline CDR1 is MGHRA and CDR2 is YSYEKL. The V gene lost 2 bases and the J gene lost 3 bases, with 13 bases spanning the gap. The CDR3: CASSQTPSGDYGYTF. The CDR3 bases are TGCGCCAGCAGCCAAACCCCTTCAGGGGACTATGGCTACACCTTC.

This chain links TRBV4-1 with TRBJ2-7, with 7 bases fitting TRBD2. The CDR3 spans 18 residues. Germline CDR1 is MGHRA and CDR2 is YSYEKL. J gave up 3 bases and V 4 bases, and 18 bases lay outside the gene matches. CDR3 sequence (DNA): TGCGCCAGCAGCCCCGTTGTTGGAGCGGGAACCGGTCTCTACGAGCAGTACTTC. Translating it yields CASSPVVGAGTGLYEQYF.

This clonotype was counted between two and nine times. This CDR3 reads CASSQSLRAYEQYF. The CDR3 nucleotides read TGTGCCAGCAGCCAAAGTTTACGGGCCTACGAGCAGTACTTC. The V gene is TRBV4-2, the J gene TRBJ2-7; D unresolved. The CDR3 consists of 14 residues. The germline CDR1 and CDR2 sequences are LGHNA and YNFKEQ. V dropped 2 bases and J dropped 2 bases, with 10 bases sitting between them.

This clonotype was seen a handful of times. J is TRBJ1-1 and V is TRBV27; no definite D call. The V end lost 4 bases, the J end lost 8 bases, and 20 bases lay between the germline ends. CDR1 is MNHEY, CDR2 SMNVEV, per germline (reference sequence). This CDR3 is 15 amino acids long. The CDR3 DNA reads as TGTGCCAGCAGTTCTCGCCCCCACCGGGCAGCGGAAGCTTTCTTT. Protein sequence: CASSSRPHRAAEAFF.

The chain employs TRBV11-2 and TRBJ2-1, with 8 bases lining up with TRBD2. The CDR3 length is 16 residues. With 0 bases clipped from V and 10 bases from J, the junction kept 11 bases outside the gene matches. Germline V gene data show CDR1 as SGHAT and CDR2 as FQNNGV. This CDR3 reads CASSLEGTRFFREQFF. The CDR3 region has the DNA TGTGCCAGCAGCTTAGAGGGGACTAGGTTTTTCCGGGAGCAGTTCTTC.

In this sample, this clonotype turned up a few times. The chain couples TRBV10-3 to TRBJ1-2; 9 bases are a match to TRBD1. This CDR3 is 15 amino acids long. With V trimmed by 7 bases and J by 3 bases, 9 bases remained unmatched. The germline CDR1 and CDR2 sequences are ENHRY and SYGVKD. This chain's CDR3 is CAITTGTGIDYGYTF. CDR3 nucleotide sequence: TGTGCCATCACCACCGGGACAGGGATCGACTATGGCTACACCTTC.

This clonotype was detected a few times. The chain combines TRBV12-3 or TRBV12-4 with TRBJ2-7; TRBD2 matches 9 bases. After removal of 8 bases from V and 4 bases from J, the junction contained 12 bases not matched to a gene. CDR3 size: 15 residues. The CDR3 DNA is TGTGCCAGCGCCCCCAGCGGGAGGTTCCAATACGAGCAGTACTTC. It specifies CASAPSGRFQYEQYF.

This clonotype was seen more than once but under ten times. This sequence joins TRBV18 and TRBJ1-1, with D possibly matching TRBD1 (5 bases). The CDR3 covers 12 residues. The germline V and J ends were trimmed by 2 bases and 7 bases, with 8 bases remaining between them. Germline V gene sequence: CDR1 KGHSH, CDR2 LQKENI. CDR3 in DNA: TGTGCCAGCTCACCAGGGGGGGGTGAAGCTTTCTTT. This codes for CASSPGGGEAFF.

About this clonotype: Germline is not matched at one junction end, which may reflect a read error. This chain joins TRBV7-3 and TRBJ1-1; tentative D call: TRBD1 (6 bases). Germline CDR1 is SGHTA and CDR2 is FQGTGA. The CDR3 loop spans 13 amino acids. The DNA of the CDR3 is TGTGTCAGCAGCTTACGTGGGGGCGGTGAAGCTTTCTTT. It yields the protein CVSSLRGGGEAFF.

V and J are TRBV11-2 and TRBJ2-3; maybe TRBD2 (5 bases). Trimming took off 5 bases at V and 5 bases at J, with 14 bases between the two ends. Per the germline V gene, CDR1 is SGHAT and CDR2 is FQNNGV. CDR3 size: 14 residues. Written as DNA, the CDR3 is TGTGCCAGCAGCGTAGCTCTGAGCGGAGATACGCAGTATTTT. Protein product: CASSVALSGDTQYF.